The 13 T cell receptor beta chains below come from one sample, sequenced in a study of T cell changes during pregnancy in multiple sclerosis. Only in-frame clones appear in the TCRdb table, and some are missing; sequencing was by immunoSEQ multiplex PCR. Here the sample spans under 50,000 clones, 80% to 95% being singletons. Sequenced material: CD8+ T cells from peripheral blood mononuclear cells, taken before pregnancy. All receptors derive from a female donor with multiple sclerosis, enrolled in a pregnancy study.

In this sample, this clone turned up once. The chain is built from TRBV30 and TRBJ2-3, with D maybe TRBD2 (6 bases). The germline V gene encodes CDR1 GTSNPN and CDR2 SVGIG (reference sequence). The CDR3 is 15 amino acids. Trimming stripped 2 bases from V and 8 bases from J, with 20 bases between. CDR3 loop: CAWSIWAGRSGTQYF. The CDR3 DNA follows: TGTGCCTGGAGTATCTGGGCAGGGAGGAGTGGTACGCAGTATTTT.

V is TRBV9 and J is TRBJ2-7, with D maybe TRBD1 (6 bases). This CDR3 comprises 13 residues. CDR1 is SGDLS and CDR2 is YYNGEE in the germline V gene. Trimming cost V 3 bases and J 2 bases, with 9 bases left between them. CDR3 nucleotide sequence: TGTGCCAGCAGCGCGGGACAAGCCTACGAGCAGTACTTC. Amino acids: CASSAGQAYEQYF.

The rearrangement joins TRBV9 to TRBJ2-7, with 7 bases identical to TRBD2. Per germline, CDR1 SGDLS and CDR2 YYNGEE. V lost 3 bases to trimming and J lost 0 bases; unmatched junction nucleotides: 6. The CDR3 is made up of 15 amino acids. The CDR3 bases are TGTGCCAGCAGCGGGGGAGGCGGGAGCTCCTACGAGCAGTACTTC. It codes for CASSGGGGSSYEQYF.

This sequence joins TRBV9 and TRBJ1-1; D may be TRBD1 (5 bases). The V end lost 3 bases, the J end lost 5 bases, and 14 bases lay between the germline ends. The CDR3 totals 14 residues. Germline loops: CDR1 SGDLS, CDR2 YYNGEE. For the CDR3, the DNA is TGTGCCAGCAGCGCAATGGGGGGAAGAACTGAAGCTTTCTTT. Its protein is CASSAMGGRTEAFF.

The rearrangement joins TRBV10-3 to TRBJ2-7; D possibly corresponds to TRBD1 (6 bases). Trimming pared 4 bases from V and 5 bases from J, leaving 9 bases between. CDR3 size: 12 residues. Germline values: CDR1 ENHRY, CDR2 SYGVKD. The CDR3 here is CAISGYRDEQYF. The CDR3 region has the DNA TGTGCCATCAGTGGGTACAGGGACGAGCAGTACTTC.

CDR3 in amino acids: CATSPTGAGKPQHF. In nucleotides, the CDR3 is TGTGCCACTAGTCCAACAGGGGCTGGTAAGCCCCAGCATTTT. This chain links TRBV15 with TRBJ1-5; 7 nucleotides match TRBD1. The ends lost 9 bases at V and 8 bases at J; junction bases unmatched: 13. CDR1 is LNHNV and CDR2 is YYDKDF in the germline V gene (reference sequence). The CDR3 runs 14 residues.

The chain has TRBV10-3 and TRBJ2-7; D ambiguous. CDR1 and CDR2 from the germline V gene are ENHRY and SYGVKD. This CDR3 has 16 amino acids. The V and J ends lost 4 bases and 0 bases respectively, with 16 bases between them. CDR3 sequence: CAISGNPRRSSYEQYF. The CDR3 DNA reads TGTGCCATCAGTGGGAATCCCAGAAGGAGCTCCTACGAGCAGTACTTC.

The chain uses TRBV7-8 and TRBJ2-1; 16 bases are a match to TRBD2. V was pared by 4 bases and J by 6 bases, with 9 bases of the junction left unmatched. CDR1 and CDR2 (germline): SGHVS, FQNEAQ. The CDR3 has 18 amino acids. CDR3 region: CASSSGLAGGHRINEQFF. CDR3 nucleotides: TGTGCCAGCAGCTCGGGACTAGCGGGAGGGCATCGAATCAATGAGCAGTTCTTC. The whole variable domain, filled in from reference TRBV7-8 and TRBJ2-1, reads GAGVSQSPRYKVAKRGQDVALRCDPISGHVSLFWYQQALGQGPEFLTYFQNEAQLDKSGLPSDRFFAERPEGSVSTLKIQRTQQEDSAVYLCASSSGLAGGHRINEQFFGPGTRLTVL.

This clone was observed a single time. The J gene is TRBJ2-1, the V gene TRBV7-9; 8 bases line up with TRBD2. The CDR3 is made up of 15 amino acids. With V trimmed by 5 bases and J by 5 bases, 8 bases remained unmatched. Germline V gene data show CDR1 as SEHNR and CDR2 as FQNEAQ (reference sequence). The CDR3 spells CASSLAGRAHNEQFF. The CDR3 region has the DNA TGTGCCAGCAGCCTCGCCGGGAGGGCTCACAATGAGCAGTTCTTC.

The V gene is TRBV27, the J gene TRBJ2-5; weak D call: TRBD2 (6 bases). This CDR3 is built from 14 residues. Germline assignment: CDR1 MNHEY and CDR2 SMNVEV (reference sequence). V lost 6 bases to trimming and J lost 3 bases, with 14 bases between them. The CDR3 here is CASSPGGLKETQYF. Here the CDR3 DNA reads TGTGCCAGCAGCCCCGGGGGACTTAAAGAGACCCAGTACTTC.

The chain couples TRBV11-2 to TRBJ2-5; 7 bases map to TRBD2. CDR3 length equals 12 residues. With V trimmed by 8 bases and J by 3 bases, 3 bases remained unmatched. Looked up from germline, CDR1 is SGHAT and CDR2 is FQNNGV. CDR3 in DNA: TGTGCCAGCGCTAGCGGCAAAGAGACCCAGTACTTC. Translated: CASASGKETQYF.

This clone was detected once. This chain connects TRBV6-1 to TRBJ2-7, with D possibly matching TRBD1 (5 bases). Trimming removed 6 bases from V and 0 bases from J, with 12 bases in between. Germline loops: CDR1 MNHNS, CDR2 SASEGT. There are 14 residues in the CDR3. CDR3 in amino acids: CASSLQDGSYEQYF. CDR3 nucleotides: TGTGCCAGCAGCTTACAGGACGGCTCCTACGAGCAGTACTTC.

The V call is TRBV28, the J call TRBJ1-2; 8 bases match TRBD1. Germline V gene lookup returns CDR1 MDHEN and CDR2 SYDVKM. With V trimmed by 6 bases and J by 4 bases, 1 base remained unmatched. This CDR3 region has 12 residues. The CDR3 is CASSTGGYGYTF. The CDR3 nucleotides read TGTGCCAGCAGCACAGGGGGCTATGGCTACACCTTC.